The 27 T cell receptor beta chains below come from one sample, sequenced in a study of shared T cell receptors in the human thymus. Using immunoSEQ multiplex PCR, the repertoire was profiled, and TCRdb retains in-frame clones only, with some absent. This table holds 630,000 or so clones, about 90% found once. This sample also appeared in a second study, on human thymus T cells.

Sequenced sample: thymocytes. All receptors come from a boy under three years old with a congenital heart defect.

The CDR3 nucleotides are TGTGCCAGCAGCTTTAAAGGTCGGCTAGCGGAGCTCTACGAGCAGTACTTC. Protein product: CASSFKGRLAELYEQYF. This chain joins TRBV11-2 and TRBJ2-7; 7 bases agree with TRBD2. Germline V gene sequence: CDR1 SGHAT, CDR2 FQNNGV. V lost 3 bases to trimming and J lost 3 bases; unmatched junction nucleotides: 14. The CDR3 covers 17 residues.

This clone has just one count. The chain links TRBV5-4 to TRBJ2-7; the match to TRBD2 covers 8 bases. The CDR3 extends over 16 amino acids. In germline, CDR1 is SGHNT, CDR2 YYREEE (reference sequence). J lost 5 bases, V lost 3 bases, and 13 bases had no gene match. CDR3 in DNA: TGTGCCAGCAGCTCCTGGACTAGCCGACGAGAGGACGAGCAGTACTTC. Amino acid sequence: CASSSWTSRREDEQYF.

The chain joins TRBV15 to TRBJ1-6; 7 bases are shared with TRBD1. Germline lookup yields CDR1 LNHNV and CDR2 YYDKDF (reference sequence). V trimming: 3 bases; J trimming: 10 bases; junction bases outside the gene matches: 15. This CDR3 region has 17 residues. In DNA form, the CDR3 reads TGTGCCACCAGCAGCGACACACGACAGGGTAAAAAGTCACCCCTCCACTTT. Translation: CATSSDTRQGKKSPLHF.

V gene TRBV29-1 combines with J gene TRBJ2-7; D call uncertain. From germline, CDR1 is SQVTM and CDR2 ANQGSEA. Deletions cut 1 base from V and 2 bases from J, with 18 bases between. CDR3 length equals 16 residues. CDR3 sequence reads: CSVEVPRPNATYEQYF. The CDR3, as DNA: TGCAGCGTTGAAGTCCCGAGGCCCAATGCCACCTACGAGCAGTACTTC.

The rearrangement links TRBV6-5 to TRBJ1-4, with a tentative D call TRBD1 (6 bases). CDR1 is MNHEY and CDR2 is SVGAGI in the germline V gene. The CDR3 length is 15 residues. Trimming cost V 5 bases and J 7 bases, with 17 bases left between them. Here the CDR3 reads CASSTGGGLGEKLFF. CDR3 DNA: TGTGCCAGCAGTACGGGGGGGGGCCTGGGTGAAAAACTGTTTTTT.

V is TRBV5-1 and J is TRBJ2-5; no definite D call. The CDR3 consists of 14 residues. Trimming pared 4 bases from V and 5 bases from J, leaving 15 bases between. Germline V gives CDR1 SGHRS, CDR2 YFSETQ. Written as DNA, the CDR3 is TGCGCCAGCAGCACCTGCCTAACTAACGAGACCCAGTACTTC. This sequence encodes CASSTCLTNETQYF.

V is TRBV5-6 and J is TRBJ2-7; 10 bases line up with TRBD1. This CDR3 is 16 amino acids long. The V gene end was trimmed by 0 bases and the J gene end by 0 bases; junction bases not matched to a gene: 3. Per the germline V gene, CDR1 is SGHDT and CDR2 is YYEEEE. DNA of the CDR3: TGTGCCAGCAGCTTGGCGGGACAGGGGCCCTCCTACGAGCAGTACTTC. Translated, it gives CASSLAGQGPSYEQYF.

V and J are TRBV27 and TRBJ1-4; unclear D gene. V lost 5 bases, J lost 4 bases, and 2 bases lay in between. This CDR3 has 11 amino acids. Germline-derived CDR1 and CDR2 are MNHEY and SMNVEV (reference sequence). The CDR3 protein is CASSLNEKLFF. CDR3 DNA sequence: TGTGCCAGCAGTCTTAATGAAAAACTGTTTTTT.

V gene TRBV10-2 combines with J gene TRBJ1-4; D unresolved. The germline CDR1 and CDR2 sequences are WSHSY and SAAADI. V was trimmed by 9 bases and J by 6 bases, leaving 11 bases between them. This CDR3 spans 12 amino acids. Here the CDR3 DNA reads TGCGCCAGTCGTTCAGATCATGAAAAACTGTTTTTT. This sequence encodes CASRSDHEKLFF.

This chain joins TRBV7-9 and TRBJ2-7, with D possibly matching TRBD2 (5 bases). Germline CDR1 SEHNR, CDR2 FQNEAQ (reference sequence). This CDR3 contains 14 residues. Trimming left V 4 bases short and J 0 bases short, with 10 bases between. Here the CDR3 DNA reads TGTGCCAGCAGCTCGGACTGGTTCTCCTACGAGCAGTACTTC. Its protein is CASSSDWFSYEQYF.

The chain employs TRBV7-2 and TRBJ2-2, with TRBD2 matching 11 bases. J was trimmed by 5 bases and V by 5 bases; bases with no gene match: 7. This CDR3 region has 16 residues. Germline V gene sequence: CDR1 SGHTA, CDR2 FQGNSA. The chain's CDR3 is CASSPRLAGWTGELFF. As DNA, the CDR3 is TGTGCCAGCAGCCCGCGACTAGCGGGGTGGACCGGGGAGCTGTTTTTT.

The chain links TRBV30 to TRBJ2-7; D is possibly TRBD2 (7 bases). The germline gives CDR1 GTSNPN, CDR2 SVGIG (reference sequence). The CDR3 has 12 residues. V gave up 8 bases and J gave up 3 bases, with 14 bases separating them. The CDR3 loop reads CAHGGLHYEQYF. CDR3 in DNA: TGTGCCCACGGGGGGCTCCACTACGAGCAGTACTTC.

The CDR3 DNA reads as TGTGCCAGCAGTTTTGATGGGACAGGGAGGGCAGACTACGAGCAGTACTTC. Translating gives CASSFDGTGRADYEQYF. The chain uses TRBV28 and TRBJ2-7; TRBD1 matches at 9 bases. V was clipped by 3 bases and J by 3 bases; unmatched bases: 12. The CDR3 is 17 amino acids. Germline assignment: CDR1 MDHEN and CDR2 SYDVKM. Variable domain in full (rest from reference TRBV28 and TRBJ2-7): DVKVTQSSRYLVKRTGEKVFLECVQDMDHENMFWYRQDPGLGLRLIYFSYDVKMKEKGDIPEGYSVSREKKERFSLILESASTNQTSMYLCASSFDGTGRADYEQYFGPGTRLTVT.

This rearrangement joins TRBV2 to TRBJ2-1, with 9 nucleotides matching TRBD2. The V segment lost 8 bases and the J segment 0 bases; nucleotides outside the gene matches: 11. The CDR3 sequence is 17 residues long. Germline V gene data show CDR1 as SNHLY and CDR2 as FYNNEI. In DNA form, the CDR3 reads TGTGCCAGCCTCCCCAAGGGTAGCGGGAGCTCCTACAATGAGCAGTTCTTC. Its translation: CASLPKGSGSSYNEQFF.

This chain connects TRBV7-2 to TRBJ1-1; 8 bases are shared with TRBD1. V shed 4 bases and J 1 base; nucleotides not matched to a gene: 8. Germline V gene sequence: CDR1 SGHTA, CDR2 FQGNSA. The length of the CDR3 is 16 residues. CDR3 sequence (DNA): TGTGCCAGCAGCTCGATTACAGGGGGAAGGAACACTGAAGCTTTCTTT. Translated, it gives CASSSITGGRNTEAFF.

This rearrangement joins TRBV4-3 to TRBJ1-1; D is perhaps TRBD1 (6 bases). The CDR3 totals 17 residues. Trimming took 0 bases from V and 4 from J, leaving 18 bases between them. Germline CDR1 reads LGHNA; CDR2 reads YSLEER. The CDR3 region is CASSQEQTGTMGTEAFF. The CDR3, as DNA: TGCGCCAGCAGCCAAGAACAAACAGGGACGATGGGCACTGAAGCTTTCTTT.

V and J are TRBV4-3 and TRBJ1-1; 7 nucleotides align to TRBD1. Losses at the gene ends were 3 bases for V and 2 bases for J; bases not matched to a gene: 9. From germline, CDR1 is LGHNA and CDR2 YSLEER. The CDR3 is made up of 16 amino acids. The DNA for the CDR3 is TGCGCCAGCAGCCATTCCCGGACAGGCCCAAACACTGAAGCTTTCTTT. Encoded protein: CASSHSRTGPNTEAFF.

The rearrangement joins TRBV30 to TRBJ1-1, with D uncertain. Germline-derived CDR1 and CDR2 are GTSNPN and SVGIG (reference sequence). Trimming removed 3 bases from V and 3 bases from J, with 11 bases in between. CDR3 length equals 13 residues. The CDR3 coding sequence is TGTGCCTGGAGAGGGCCAGCGGACACTGAAGCTTTCTTT. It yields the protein CAWRGPADTEAFF.

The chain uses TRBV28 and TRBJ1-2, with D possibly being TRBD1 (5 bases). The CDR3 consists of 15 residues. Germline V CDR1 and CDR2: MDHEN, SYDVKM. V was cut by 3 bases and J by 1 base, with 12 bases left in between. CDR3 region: CASSFPDRVNYGYTF. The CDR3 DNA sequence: TGTGCCAGCAGTTTTCCCGACAGAGTTAACTATGGCTACACCTTC.

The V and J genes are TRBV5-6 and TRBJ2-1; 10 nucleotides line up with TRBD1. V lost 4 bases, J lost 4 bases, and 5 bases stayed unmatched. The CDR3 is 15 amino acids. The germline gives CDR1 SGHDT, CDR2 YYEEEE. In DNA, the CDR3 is TGTGCCAGCAGCGGGCGGGACAGGGGATACAATGAGCAGTTCTTC. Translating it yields CASSGRDRGYNEQFF. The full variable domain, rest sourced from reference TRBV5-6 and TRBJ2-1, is DAGVTQSPTHLIKTRGQQVTLRCSPKSGHDTVSWYQQALGQGPQFIFQYYEEEERQRGNFPDRFSGHQFPNYSSELNVNALLLGDSALYLCASSGRDRGYNEQFFGPGTRLTVL.

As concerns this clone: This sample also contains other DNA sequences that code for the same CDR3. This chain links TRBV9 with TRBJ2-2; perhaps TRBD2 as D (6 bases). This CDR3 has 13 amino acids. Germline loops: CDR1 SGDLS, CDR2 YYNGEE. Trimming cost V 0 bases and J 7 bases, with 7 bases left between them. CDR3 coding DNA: TGTGCCAGCAGCGTAGTCGGGGGCGGGGAGCTGTTTTTT. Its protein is CASSVVGGGELFF. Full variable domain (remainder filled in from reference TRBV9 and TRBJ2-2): DSGVTQTPKHLITATGQRVTLRCSPRSGDLSVYWYQQSLDQGLQFLIQYYNGEERAKGNILERFSAQQFPDLHSELNLSSLELGDSALYFCASSVVGGGELFFGEGSRLTVL.

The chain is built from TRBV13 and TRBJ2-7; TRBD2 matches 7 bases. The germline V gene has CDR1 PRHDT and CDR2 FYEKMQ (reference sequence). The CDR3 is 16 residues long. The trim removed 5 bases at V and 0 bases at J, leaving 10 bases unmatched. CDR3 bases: TGTGCCAGCAGCCGCCCTAGAGGGGACTACTCCTACGAGCAGTACTTC. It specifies CASSRPRGDYSYEQYF.

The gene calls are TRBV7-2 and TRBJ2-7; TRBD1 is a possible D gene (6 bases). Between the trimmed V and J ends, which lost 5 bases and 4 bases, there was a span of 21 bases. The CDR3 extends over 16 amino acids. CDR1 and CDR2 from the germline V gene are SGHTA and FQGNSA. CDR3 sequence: CASSTDRRTAEYEQYF. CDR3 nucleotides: TGTGCCAGCAGCACGGATAGAAGGACAGCAGAGTACGAGCAGTACTTC.

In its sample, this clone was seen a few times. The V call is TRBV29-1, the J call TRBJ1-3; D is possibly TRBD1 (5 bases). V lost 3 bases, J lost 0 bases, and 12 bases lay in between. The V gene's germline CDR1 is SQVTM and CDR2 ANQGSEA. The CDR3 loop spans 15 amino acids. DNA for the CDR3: TGCAGCGTTGAGAGACAGTCGAGCTCTGGAAACACCATATATTTT. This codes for CSVERQSSSGNTIYF.

The CDR3 nucleotides are TGTGCCAGCAGTTCGAATCCTACAGGGGTTGGGACCGGGGAGCTGTTTTTT. Protein sequence: CASSSNPTGVGTGELFF. This rearrangement joins TRBV27 to TRBJ2-2; 7 bases agree with TRBD1. This CDR3 region has 17 residues. V was clipped by 4 bases and J by 5 bases; unmatched bases: 13. Germline V lookup: CDR1 MNHEY, CDR2 SMNVEV (reference sequence).

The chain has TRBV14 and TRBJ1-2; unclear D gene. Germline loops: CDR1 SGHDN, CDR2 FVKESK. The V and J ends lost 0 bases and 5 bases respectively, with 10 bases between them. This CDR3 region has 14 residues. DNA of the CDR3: TGTGCCAGCAGCCAAGATCTCCCACATTATGGCTACACCTTC. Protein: CASSQDLPHYGYTF.

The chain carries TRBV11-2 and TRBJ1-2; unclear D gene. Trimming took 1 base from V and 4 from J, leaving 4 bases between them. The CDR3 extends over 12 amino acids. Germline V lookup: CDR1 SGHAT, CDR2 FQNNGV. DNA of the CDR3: TGTGCCAGCAGCTTAGGCAGCTATGGCTACACCTTC. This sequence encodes CASSLGSYGYTF.